This TCR beta chain came from a study of blood T cell repertoires in COVID-19. Study information: T cells, B-cell-depleted T cells, or PBMCs provided the cDNA or gDNA that served as material.

The CDR3 extends over 15 amino acids. Germline V gene lookup returns CDR1 MDHEN and CDR2 SYDVKM. With 7 bases removed from V and 6 bases from J, the gap between germline ends came to 22 bases. Clones were read by immunoSEQ multiplex PCR, and TCRdb kept only the in-frame ones, dropping some. The profile shows 200,000 to 250,000 clones, 70% to 90% of them singletons. Those who participated ranged in age from about 18 to 95 years and resided in some 24 US areas. Each participant's cohort was designated according to participant-reported clinical history. Symptom resolution, clearance, or two negative PCRs marked donors in Cohort 3 as recovered.

This receptor was identified in a man aged 25 to 40 who had recovered from COVID-19. This chain uses TRBV28 with TRBJ2-7; possibly TRBD1 for D (6 bases). The sample consisted of PBMCs or T cells enriched from blood (not recorded which). In nucleotides, the CDR3 is TGTGCCAGCACCCCCCCCCGGCCAGGGGAGCCCGAGCAGTACTTC. Translation: CASTPPRPGEPEQYF.